The 13 T cell receptor beta chains below all came from one sample that was sequenced in a study of OX40 agonist ivuxolimab in advanced cancers. Libraries were prepared by immunoSEQ multiplex PCR; TCRdb keeps only in-frame clonotypes and omits some of them. The data hold around 72,000 clones, with nearly 90% observed a single time. The sequenced sample was CD4+ or CD8+ T cells sorted from blood, obtained in a trial of the OX40 agonist ivuxolimab. The source is an adult with an advanced solid tumor such as melanoma, head and neck, liver or kidney cancer.

This chain joins TRBV5-1 and TRBJ2-2; no reliable D call. The CDR3 contains 15 residues. Germline CDR1 is SGHRS and CDR2 is YFSETQ. V shed 4 bases and J shed 5 bases, with 15 bases lying between them. This CDR3 reads CASSRIPTDTGELFF. The CDR3 bases are TGCGCCAGCAGCCGTATACCCACCGATACCGGGGAGCTGTTTTTT.

This rearrangement joins TRBV18 to TRBJ2-5; 10 nucleotides line up with TRBD2. The CDR3 totals 14 residues. Germline CDR1 and CDR2: KGHSH and LQKENI. V was pared by 5 bases and J by 3 bases, with 3 bases of the junction left unmatched. The CDR3 is CASSGLAGEETQYF. The DNA for the CDR3 is TGTGCCAGCTCAGGGCTAGCGGGAGAAGAGACCCAGTACTTC.

This sequence joins TRBV5-1 and TRBJ2-3; the D gene is possibly TRBD1 (6 bases). The CDR3 runs 17 residues. Per germline, CDR1 SGHRS and CDR2 YFSETQ. V was trimmed by 0 bases and J by 2 bases, leaving 16 bases between them. The chain's CDR3 is CASSLVQDSQVTDTQYF. DNA for the CDR3: TGCGCCAGCAGCTTGGTTCAGGACAGCCAGGTCACAGATACGCAGTATTTT.

This clone appeared once. The V gene is TRBV9, the J gene TRBJ2-7; D might be TRBD1 or TRBD2, each matching 6 bases. The CDR3 is 13 residues long. V was shortened by 6 bases and J by 6 bases, with 16 bases between the two germline ends. Germline V CDR1 and CDR2: SGDLS, YYNGEE. The DNA of the CDR3 is TGTGCCAGCACGGGGGCTTACGGGGGCGAGCAGTACTTC. Amino acids: CASTGAYGGEQYF.

The gene calls are TRBV19 and TRBJ2-1; 9 nucleotides align to TRBD2. The V gene end was trimmed by 3 bases and the J gene end by 3 bases; junction bases not matched to a gene: 15. Germline V gene sequence: CDR1 LNHDA, CDR2 SQIVND (reference sequence). This CDR3 comprises 19 residues. CDR3 residues: CASSIMPLRSGGDYNEQFF. The CDR3 DNA reads TGTGCCAGTAGTATTATGCCCCTTCGTAGCGGGGGCGACTACAATGAGCAGTTCTTC.

This CDR3 is CASSPGQGILYYGYTF. In DNA form, the CDR3 reads TGTGCCAGCTCACCCGGACAGGGGATTTTATACTATGGCTACACCTTC. This chain uses TRBV18 with TRBJ1-2, with 9 nucleotides matching TRBD1. With V trimmed by 3 bases and J by 3 bases, 8 bases remained unmatched. Germline V gene sequence: CDR1 KGHSH, CDR2 LQKENI. The CDR3 is made up of 16 amino acids.

The genes are TRBV10-3 and TRBJ1-6, with D possibly being TRBD1 (5 bases). The V and J ends lost 5 bases and 10 bases respectively, with 21 bases between them. This CDR3 has 16 residues. The germline CDR1 and CDR2 sequences are ENHRY and SYGVKD. The CDR3: CAISYERGTSGSPLHF. The CDR3 DNA sequence: TGTGCCATCAGTTACGAGAGGGGCACGTCGGGGTCACCCCTCCACTTT.

The chain is built from TRBV9 and TRBJ2-5; D is unclear. The CDR3 is 13 residues long. CDR1 is SGDLS, CDR2 YYNGEE, per germline. V was pared by 1 base and J by 1 base, with 5 bases between. CDR3 region: CASSVPPQETQYF. The CDR3 region has the DNA TGTGCCAGCAGCGTACCCCCCCAAGAGACCCAGTACTTC.

This clone was picked up one time. V and J are TRBV25-1 and TRBJ2-5, with D perhaps TRBD1 or TRBD2 (5 bases each). Trimming left V 8 bases short and J 5 bases short, with 18 bases between. This CDR3 has 14 amino acids. The V gene's germline CDR1 is MGHDK and CDR2 SYGVNS. CDR3 coding DNA: TGTGCCAGCCGAGACTTGGGGACGGGGGAGACCCAGTACTTC. Protein sequence: CASRDLGTGETQYF.

V gene TRBV4-2 combines with J gene TRBJ2-1, with 10 bases that match TRBD2. The V gene's germline CDR1 is LGHNA and CDR2 YNFKEQ. The CDR3 runs 15 residues. The trim removed 4 bases at V and 4 bases at J, leaving 4 bases unmatched. The CDR3 sequence is CASSRGLAEYNEQFF. As DNA, the CDR3 is TGTGCCAGCAGCCGAGGACTAGCGGAATACAATGAGCAGTTCTTC.

The chain has TRBV6-6 and TRBJ1-1; 8 nucleotides line up with TRBD1. The CDR3 consists of 12 residues. The germline V gene has CDR1 MNHNY and CDR2 SVGAGI (reference sequence). Trimming at V came to 4 bases and at J to 8 bases, leaving 3 bases not matched to a gene. Here the CDR3 DNA reads TGTGCCAGCAGTTCTAGGACAGGGGAAGCTTTCTTT. This encodes CASSSRTGEAFF.

This clone has just one count. This chain connects TRBV7-9 to TRBJ1-1, with D uncertain. The CDR3 contains 12 residues. Between the trimmed V and J ends, which lost 2 bases and 5 bases, there was a span of 6 bases. Germline lookup yields CDR1 SEHNR and CDR2 FQNEAQ (reference sequence). CDR3 in DNA: TGTGCCAGCAGCTTATCCGGGACTGAAGCTTTCTTT. This translates into CASSLSGTEAFF.

V gene TRBV6-6 combines with J gene TRBJ1-1; D uncertain. The CDR3 extends over 12 amino acids. With 8 bases removed from V and 4 bases from J, the gap between germline ends came to 11 bases. Germline V gene lookup returns CDR1 MNHNY and CDR2 SVGAGI (reference sequence). The CDR3 nucleotides are TGTGCCAGCTCGCAGACGGGCACTGAAGCTTTCTTT. This gives the protein CASSQTGTEAFF.